This TCR beta chain is from a study of OX40 agonist ivuxolimab in advanced cancers. CDR1 MNHEY and CDR2 SMNVEV come from the germline V gene (reference sequence). With V trimmed by 8 bases and J by 9 bases, 13 bases remained unmatched. The CDR3 is made up of 14 amino acids. This clone showed up just once. Using immunoSEQ multiplex PCR, the repertoire was profiled, and TCRdb retains in-frame clones only, with some absent. The table records more than 15,000 clones, roughly 82% of them present only once. The TCR comes from an adult with an advanced solid tumor such as melanoma, head and neck, liver or kidney cancer. This sequence joins TRBV27 and TRBJ2-1; 7 bases are shared with TRBD1. This material consisted of CD4+ or CD8+ T cells sorted from blood, taken in a trial of the OX40 agonist ivuxolimab. As DNA, the CDR3 is TGTGCCAGCTGCCGGGACAGAGGGTGTAGTGAGCAGTTCTTC. The encoded protein is CASCRDRGCSEQFF.